This T cell receptor beta chain is drawn from a study of blood T cell repertoires in COVID-19. Authors' processing steps: Amplification of reference gene primers was used by the study to estimate nucleated cell counts. Clones were sequenced by immunoSEQ multiplex PCR, and TCRdb holds only the in-frame ones, with some missing. The DNA was the basis for D and trimming; V, J and clone size are from that table. The repertoire has around 270,000 clones, under 90% of them found once; the top ten carry around 4%. CDR1 and CDR2 from the germline V gene are SGHNT and YYREEE (reference sequence). CDR3 length equals 15 residues. Trimming removed 5 bases from V and 1 base from J; junction bases left unmatched: 7.

Sample: peripheral blood. V gene TRBV5-4 combines with J gene TRBJ2-7, with 9 bases matching TRBD1. This clonotype was obtained from a man between 60 and 70 years old with acute or convalescent COVID-19. The DNA for the CDR3 is TGTGCCAGCAGTCTGGACAGGGGATTGTCCTACGAGCAGTACTTC. This encodes CASSLDRGLSYEQYF.